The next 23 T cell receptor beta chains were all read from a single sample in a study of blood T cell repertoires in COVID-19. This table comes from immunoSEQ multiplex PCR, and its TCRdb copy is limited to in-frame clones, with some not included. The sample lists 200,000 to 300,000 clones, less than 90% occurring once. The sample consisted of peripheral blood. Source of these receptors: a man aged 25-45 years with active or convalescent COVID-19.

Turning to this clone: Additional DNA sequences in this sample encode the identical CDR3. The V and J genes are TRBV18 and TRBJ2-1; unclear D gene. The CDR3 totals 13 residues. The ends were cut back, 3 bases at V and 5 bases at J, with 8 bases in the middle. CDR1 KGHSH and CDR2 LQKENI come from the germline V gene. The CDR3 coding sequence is TGTGCCAGCTCACCCCTAAGCGACAATGAGCAGTTCTTC. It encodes CASSPLSDNEQFF.

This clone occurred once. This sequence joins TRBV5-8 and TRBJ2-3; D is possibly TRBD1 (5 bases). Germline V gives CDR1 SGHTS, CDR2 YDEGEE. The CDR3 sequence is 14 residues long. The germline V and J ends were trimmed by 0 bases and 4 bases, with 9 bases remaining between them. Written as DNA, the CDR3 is TGTGCCAGCAGCTTGGGACAGCCTTCAGATACGCAGTATTTT. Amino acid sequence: CASSLGQPSDTQYF.

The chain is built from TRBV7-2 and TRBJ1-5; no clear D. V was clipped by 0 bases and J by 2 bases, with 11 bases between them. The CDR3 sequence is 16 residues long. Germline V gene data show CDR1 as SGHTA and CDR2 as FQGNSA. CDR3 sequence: CASSLAPGMGNQPQHF. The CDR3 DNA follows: TGTGCCAGCAGCTTAGCGCCCGGGATGGGCAATCAGCCCCAGCATTTT.

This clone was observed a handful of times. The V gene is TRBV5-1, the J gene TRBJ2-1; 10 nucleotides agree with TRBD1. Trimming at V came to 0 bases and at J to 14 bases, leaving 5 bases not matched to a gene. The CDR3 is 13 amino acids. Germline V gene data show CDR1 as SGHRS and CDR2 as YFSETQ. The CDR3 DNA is TGCGCCAGCAGCTTGGAACAGGACAGGGGGGAGTTCTTC. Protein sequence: CASSLEQDRGEFF.

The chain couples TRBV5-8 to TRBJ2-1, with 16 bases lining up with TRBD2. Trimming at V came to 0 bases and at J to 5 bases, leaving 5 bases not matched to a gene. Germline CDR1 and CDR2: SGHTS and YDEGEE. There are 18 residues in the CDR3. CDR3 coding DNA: TGTGCCAGCAGCTTGGTCGGGACTAGCGGGGGGGGGCACAATGAGCAGTTCTTC. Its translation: CASSLVGTSGGGHNEQFF.

The CDR3 nucleotides read TGTGCCAGAAGCTTGCTATTACGACAGGGGGGAGACACCGGGGAGCTGTTTTTT. This codes for CARSLLLRQGGDTGELFF. The gene calls are TRBV5-3 and TRBJ2-2; 9 positions agree with TRBD1. TRBV5-3 is placed among ORFs of uncertain function. This CDR3 has 18 residues. V lost 1 base to trimming and J lost 3 bases; unmatched junction nucleotides: 10.

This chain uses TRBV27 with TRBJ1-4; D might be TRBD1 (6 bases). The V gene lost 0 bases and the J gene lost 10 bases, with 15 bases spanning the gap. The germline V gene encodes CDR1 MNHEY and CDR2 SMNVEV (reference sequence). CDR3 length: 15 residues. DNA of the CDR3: TGTGCCAGCAGTTTATCCCCACAGGGAGAAGGAAAACTGTTTTTT. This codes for CASSLSPQGEGKLFF.

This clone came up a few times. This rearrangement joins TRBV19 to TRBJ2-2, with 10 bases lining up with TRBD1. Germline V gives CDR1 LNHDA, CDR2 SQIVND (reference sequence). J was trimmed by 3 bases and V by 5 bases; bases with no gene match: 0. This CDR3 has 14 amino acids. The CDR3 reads CASSDRGHTGELFF. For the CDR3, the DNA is TGTGCCAGTAGTGACAGGGGGCACACCGGGGAGCTGTTTTTT.

The CDR3 DNA reads as TGCGCCAGCAGCTCTACCTCCAGGGGATCTAGGAACACTGAAGCTTTCTTT. Protein sequence: CASSSTSRGSRNTEAFF. The J gene is TRBJ1-1, the V gene TRBV5-1; D is perhaps TRBD1 (6 bases). This CDR3 spans 17 amino acids. The germline V and J ends were trimmed by 3 bases and 1 base, with 19 bases remaining between them. The germline gives CDR1 SGHRS, CDR2 YFSETQ.

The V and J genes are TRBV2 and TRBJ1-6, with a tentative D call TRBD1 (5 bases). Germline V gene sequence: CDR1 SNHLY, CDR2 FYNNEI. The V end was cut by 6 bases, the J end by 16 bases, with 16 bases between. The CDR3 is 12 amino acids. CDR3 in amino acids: CASSQQDTALHF. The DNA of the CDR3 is TGTGCCAGCAGCCAACAGGACACGGCTCTCCACTTT.

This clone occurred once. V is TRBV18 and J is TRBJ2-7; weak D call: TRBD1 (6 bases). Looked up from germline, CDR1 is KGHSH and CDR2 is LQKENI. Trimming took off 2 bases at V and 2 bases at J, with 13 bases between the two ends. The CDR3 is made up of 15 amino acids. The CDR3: CASSPTGQGPYEQYF. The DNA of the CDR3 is TGTGCCAGCTCACCAACGGGGCAGGGGCCCTACGAGCAGTACTTC.

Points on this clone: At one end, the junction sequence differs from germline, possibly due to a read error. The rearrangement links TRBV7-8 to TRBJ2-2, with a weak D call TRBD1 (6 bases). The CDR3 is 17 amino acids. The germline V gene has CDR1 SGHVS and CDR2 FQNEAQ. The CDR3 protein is CASSAFGTSRGEGGLFF. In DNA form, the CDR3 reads TGTGCCAGCAGCGCTTTCGGGACGTCGAGGGGAGAAGGGGGGCTGTTTTTT.

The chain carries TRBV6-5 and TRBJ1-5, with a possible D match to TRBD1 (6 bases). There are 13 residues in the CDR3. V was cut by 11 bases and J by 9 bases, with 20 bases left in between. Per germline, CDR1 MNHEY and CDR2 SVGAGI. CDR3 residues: CAGSDSNGVPQHF. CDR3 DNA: TGTGCCGGGTCGGACAGCAATGGGGTGCCCCAGCATTTT.

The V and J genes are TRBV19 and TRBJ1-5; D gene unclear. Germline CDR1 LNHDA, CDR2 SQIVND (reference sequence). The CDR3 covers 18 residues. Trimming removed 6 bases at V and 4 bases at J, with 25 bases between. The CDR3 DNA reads TGTGCCAGTAGCTTACTATATTTGGGTCGCTTGTCAAATCAGCCCCAGCATTTT. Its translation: CASSLLYLGRLSNQPQHF.

The CDR3 loop reads CASSAIHGPEDTIYF. The CDR3 bases are TGTGCCAGCAGTGCCATTCACGGTCCGGAGGACACCATATATTTT. The chain recombines TRBV25-1 with TRBJ1-3; D unresolved. V lost 4 bases and J 8 bases, leaving 18 bases between the germline ends. The CDR3 totals 15 residues. Per the germline V gene, CDR1 is MGHDK and CDR2 is SYGVNS.

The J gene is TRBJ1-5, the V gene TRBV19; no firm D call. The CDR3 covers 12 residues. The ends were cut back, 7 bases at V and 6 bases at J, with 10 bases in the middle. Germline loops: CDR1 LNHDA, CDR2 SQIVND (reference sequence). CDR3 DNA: TGTGCCAGTACCATCGGTATTCAGCCCCAGCATTTT. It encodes CASTIGIQPQHF.

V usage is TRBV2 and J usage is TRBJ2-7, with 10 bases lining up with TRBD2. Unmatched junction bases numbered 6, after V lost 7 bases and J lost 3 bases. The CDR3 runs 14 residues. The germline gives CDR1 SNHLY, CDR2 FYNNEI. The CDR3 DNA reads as TGTGCCAGCATTCCTCTAGCGGGGGACTACGAGCAGTACTTC. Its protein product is CASIPLAGDYEQYF.

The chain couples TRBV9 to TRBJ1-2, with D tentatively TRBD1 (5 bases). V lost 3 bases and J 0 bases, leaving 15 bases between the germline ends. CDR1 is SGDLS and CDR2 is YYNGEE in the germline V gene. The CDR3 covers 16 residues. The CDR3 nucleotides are TGTGCCAGCAGCGCAGGAGTGACAGTTACTAACTATGGCTACACCTTC. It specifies CASSAGVTVTNYGYTF.

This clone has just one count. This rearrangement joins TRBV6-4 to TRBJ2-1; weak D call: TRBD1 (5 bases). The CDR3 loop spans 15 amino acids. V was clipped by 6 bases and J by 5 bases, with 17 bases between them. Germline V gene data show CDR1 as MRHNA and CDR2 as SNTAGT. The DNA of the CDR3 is TGTGCCAGCAGGCCTTCCCAGGGCCCCCACAATGAGCAGTTCTTC. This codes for CASRPSQGPHNEQFF.

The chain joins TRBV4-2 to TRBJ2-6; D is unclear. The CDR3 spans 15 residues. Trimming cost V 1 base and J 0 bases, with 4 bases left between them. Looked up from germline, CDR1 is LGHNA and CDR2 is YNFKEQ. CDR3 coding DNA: TGTGCCAGCAGCCAAGGTAGCTCTGGGGCCAACGTCCTGACTTTC. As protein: CASSQGSSGANVLTF.

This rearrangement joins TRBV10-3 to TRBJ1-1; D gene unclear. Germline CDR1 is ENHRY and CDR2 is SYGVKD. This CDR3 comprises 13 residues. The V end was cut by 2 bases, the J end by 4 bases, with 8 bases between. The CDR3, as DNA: TGTGCCATCAGTGAGGAGTTTGCCACTGAAGCTTTCTTT. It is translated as CAISEEFATEAFF.

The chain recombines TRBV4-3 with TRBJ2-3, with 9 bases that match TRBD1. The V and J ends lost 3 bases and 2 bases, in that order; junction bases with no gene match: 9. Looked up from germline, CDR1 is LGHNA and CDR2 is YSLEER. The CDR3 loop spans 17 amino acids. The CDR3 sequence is CASSHSAGTGNTDTQYF. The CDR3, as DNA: TGCGCCAGCAGCCACTCAGCCGGGACAGGGAACACAGATACGCAGTATTTT.

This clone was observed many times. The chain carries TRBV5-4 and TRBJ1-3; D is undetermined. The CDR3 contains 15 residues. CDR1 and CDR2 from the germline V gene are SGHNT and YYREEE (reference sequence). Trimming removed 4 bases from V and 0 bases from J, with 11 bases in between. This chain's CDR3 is CASSRKDSSGNTIYF. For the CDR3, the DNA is TGTGCCAGCAGCCGAAAAGACTCCTCTGGAAACACCATATATTTT.